This TCR beta chain emerged from a study of beta chain features in type 1 diabetes. All of the isolated RNA was reverse transcribed, so expressed TCRB transcripts were sequenced. Generated by immunoSEQ multiplex PCR, the TCRdb table keeps only in-frame clones and is missing some. The sample consists of 300,000 to 350,000 clones, about 20% of them appearing once. With 2 bases clipped from V and 4 bases from J, the junction kept 4 bases outside the gene matches. The CDR3 runs 14 residues. Germline V gene sequence: CDR1 SNHLY, CDR2 FYNNEI. The sample consisted of naive CD4+ T cells from blood. The source of this sequence is a woman aged 18 to 35 in good health. The chain combines TRBV2 with TRBJ1-1, with TRBD1 matching 7 bases. The CDR3 DNA follows: TGTGCCAGCAGTGAATGGGCAGGGGGCACTGAAGCTTTCTTT. This gives the protein CASSEWAGGTEAFF. Filled out from reference TRBV2 and TRBJ1-1, the complete variable domain reads EPEVTQTPSHQVTQMGQEVILRCVPISNHLYFYWYRQILGQKVEFLVSFYNNEISEKSEIFDDQFSVERPDGSNFTLKIRSTKLEDSAMYFCASSEWAGGTEAFFGQGTRLTVV.